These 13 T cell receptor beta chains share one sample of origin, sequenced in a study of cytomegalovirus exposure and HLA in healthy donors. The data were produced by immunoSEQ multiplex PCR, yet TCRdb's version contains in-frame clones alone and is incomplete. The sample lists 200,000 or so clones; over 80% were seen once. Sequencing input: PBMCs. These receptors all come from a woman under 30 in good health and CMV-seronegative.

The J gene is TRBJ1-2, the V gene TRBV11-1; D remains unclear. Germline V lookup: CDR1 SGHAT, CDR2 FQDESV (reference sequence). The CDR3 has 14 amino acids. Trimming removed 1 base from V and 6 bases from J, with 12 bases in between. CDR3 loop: CASSLGAGLDGYTF. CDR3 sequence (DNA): TGTGCCAGCAGCTTAGGAGCGGGGTTGGATGGCTACACCTTC.

The CDR3 protein is CASSAHRGYNEQFF. The CDR3 DNA reads TGTGCCAGCAGCGCCCACCGAGGATACAATGAGCAGTTCTTC. The rearrangement links TRBV9 to TRBJ2-1; D remains unclear. The germline V gene encodes CDR1 SGDLS and CDR2 YYNGEE. Trimming removed 3 bases from V and 4 bases from J, with 11 bases in between. The CDR3 is made up of 14 amino acids.

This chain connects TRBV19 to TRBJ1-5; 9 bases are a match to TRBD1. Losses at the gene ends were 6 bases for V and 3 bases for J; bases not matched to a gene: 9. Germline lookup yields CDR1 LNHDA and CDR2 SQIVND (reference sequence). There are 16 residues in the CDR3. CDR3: CASRYKDRGDNQPQHF. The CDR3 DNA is TGTGCCAGTAGGTATAAAGACAGGGGGGACAATCAGCCCCAGCATTTT.

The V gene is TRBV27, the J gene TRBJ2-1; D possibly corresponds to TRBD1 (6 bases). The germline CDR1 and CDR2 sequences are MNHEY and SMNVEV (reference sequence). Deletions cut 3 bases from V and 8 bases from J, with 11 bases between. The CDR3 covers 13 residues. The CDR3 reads CASSFQGPDEQFF. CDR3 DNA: TGTGCCAGCAGTTTTCAGGGGCCGGATGAGCAGTTCTTC.

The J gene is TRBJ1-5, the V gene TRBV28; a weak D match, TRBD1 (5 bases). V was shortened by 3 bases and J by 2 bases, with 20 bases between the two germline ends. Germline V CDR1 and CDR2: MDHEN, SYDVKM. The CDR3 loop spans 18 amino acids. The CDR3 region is CASSFTRASLLRNQPQHF. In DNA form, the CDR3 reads TGTGCCAGCAGTTTCACCAGGGCTTCTTTATTACGCAATCAGCCCCAGCATTTT.

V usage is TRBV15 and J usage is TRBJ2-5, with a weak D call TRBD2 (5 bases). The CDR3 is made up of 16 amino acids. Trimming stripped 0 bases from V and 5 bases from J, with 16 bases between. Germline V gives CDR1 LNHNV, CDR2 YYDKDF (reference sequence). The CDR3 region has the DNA TGTGCCACCAGCAGAGATTCCCCGAGGGTCGTCGAGACCCAGTACTTC. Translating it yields CATSRDSPRVVETQYF.

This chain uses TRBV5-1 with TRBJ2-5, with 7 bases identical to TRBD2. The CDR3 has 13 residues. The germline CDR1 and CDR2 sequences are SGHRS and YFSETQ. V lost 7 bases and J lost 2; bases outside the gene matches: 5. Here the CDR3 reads CASGFSGQETQYF. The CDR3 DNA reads TGCGCCAGCGGTTTTAGCGGGCAAGAGACCCAGTACTTC.

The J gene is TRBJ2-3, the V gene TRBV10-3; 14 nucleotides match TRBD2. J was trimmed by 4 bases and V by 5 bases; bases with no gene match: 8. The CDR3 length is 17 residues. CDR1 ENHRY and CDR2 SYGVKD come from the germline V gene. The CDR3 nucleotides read TGTGCCATCAGTCGTACTCCGGGACTAGCGGGAGCAGATACGCAGTATTTT. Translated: CAISRTPGLAGADTQYF.

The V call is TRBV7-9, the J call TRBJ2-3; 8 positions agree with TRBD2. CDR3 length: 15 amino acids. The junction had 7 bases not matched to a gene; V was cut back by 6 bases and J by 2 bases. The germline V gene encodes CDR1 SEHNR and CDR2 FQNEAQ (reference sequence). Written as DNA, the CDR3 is TGTGCCAGCAGTTACGCGGGGGGTTCCACAGATACGCAGTATTTT. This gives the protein CASSYAGGSTDTQYF.

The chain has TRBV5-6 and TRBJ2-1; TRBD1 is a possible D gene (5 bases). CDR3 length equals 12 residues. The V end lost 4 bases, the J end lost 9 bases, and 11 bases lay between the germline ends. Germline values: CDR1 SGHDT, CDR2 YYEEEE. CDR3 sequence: CASSGWGGEQFF. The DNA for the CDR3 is TGTGCCAGCAGCGGATGGGGCGGTGAGCAGTTCTTC. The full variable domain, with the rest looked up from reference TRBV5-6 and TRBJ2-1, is DAGVTQSPTHLIKTRGQQVTLRCSPKSGHDTVSWYQQALGQGPQFIFQYYEEEERQRGNFPDRFSGHQFPNYSSELNVNALLLGDSALYLCASSGWGGEQFFGPGTRLTVL.

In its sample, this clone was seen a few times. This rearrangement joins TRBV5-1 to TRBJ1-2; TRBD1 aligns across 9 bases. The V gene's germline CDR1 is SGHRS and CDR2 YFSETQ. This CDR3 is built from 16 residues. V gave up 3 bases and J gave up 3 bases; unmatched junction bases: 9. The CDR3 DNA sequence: TGCGCCAGCAGCTCCTCTCCGGGACAGGGATACTATGGCTACACCTTC. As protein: CASSSSPGQGYYGYTF.

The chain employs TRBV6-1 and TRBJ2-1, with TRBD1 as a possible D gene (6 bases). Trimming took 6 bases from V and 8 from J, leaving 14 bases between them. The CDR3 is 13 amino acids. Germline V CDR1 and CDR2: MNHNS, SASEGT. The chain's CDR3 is CASRDTGSDEQFF. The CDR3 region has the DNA TGTGCCAGCAGGGACACAGGGAGCGATGAGCAGTTCTTC.

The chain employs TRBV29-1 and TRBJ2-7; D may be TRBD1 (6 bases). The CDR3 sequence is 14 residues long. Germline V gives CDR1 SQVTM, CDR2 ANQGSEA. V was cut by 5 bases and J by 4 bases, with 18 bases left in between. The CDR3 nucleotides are TGCAGCGTTTCTCAGGGGACCAAACTTTACGAGCAGTACTTC. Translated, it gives CSVSQGTKLYEQYF.